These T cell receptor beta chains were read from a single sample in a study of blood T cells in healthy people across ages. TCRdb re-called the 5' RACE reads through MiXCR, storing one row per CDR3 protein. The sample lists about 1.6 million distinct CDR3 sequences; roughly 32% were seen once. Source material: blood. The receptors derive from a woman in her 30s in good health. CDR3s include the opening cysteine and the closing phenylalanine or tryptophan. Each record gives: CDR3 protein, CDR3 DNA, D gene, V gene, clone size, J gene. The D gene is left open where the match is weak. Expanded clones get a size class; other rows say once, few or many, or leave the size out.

CASSAGSYTNEQFF	TGTGCCAGCAGTGCCGGGTCCTATACCAATGAGCAGTTCTTC	NA	TRBV2	NA	TRBJ2-1
CAISEGSGTTRGAEAFF	TGTGCCATCAGTGAGGGCAGCGGGACGACGAGAGGGGCTGAAGCTTTCTTT	NA	TRBV10-3	NA	TRBJ1-1
CAWSEEGVYGYTF	TGTGCCTGGAGTGAAGAGGGGGTATATGGCTACACCTTC	NA	TRBV30	NA	TRBJ1-2
CASSEGGLAMYF	TGTGCCAGCAGCGAGGGGGGACTAGCTATGTATTTT	TRBD2	TRBV9	NA	TRBJ2-3
CASSYIRGGGYTF	TGTGCCAGCAGTTACATCAGGGGAGGTGGCTACACCTTC	NA	TRBV6-5	NA	TRBJ1-2
CASSPGSPDYEQYF	TGTGCCAGCTCACCAGGTTCACCGGACTACGAGCAGTACTTC	NA	TRBV18	few	TRBJ2-7
CASRTGGPDNWQFF	TGTGCCAGTAGGACAGGGGGGCCGGACAATTGGCAGTTCTTC	TRBD1	TRBV19	NA	TRBJ2-1
CASRRDIPGVPQHF	TGTGCCAGCAGACGTGACATCCCGGGGGTGCCCCAGCATTTT	NA	TRBV12-3/TRBV12-4	NA	TRBJ1-5
CASSLSPGAPNEQYF	TGTGCCAGCAGTTTATCTCCGGGGGCCCCCAATGAGCAGTACTTC	NA	TRBV27	NA	TRBJ2-5
CASSQRGGRLSGANVLTF	TGTGCCAGCAGCCAACGAGGAGGACGGCTCTCTGGGGCCAACGTCCTGACTTTC	NA	TRBV9	few	TRBJ2-6
CASSPASGRVGDYEQYF	TGTGCCAGCAGTCCCGCTAGCGGGAGGGTCGGCGACTACGAGCAGTACTTC	TRBD2	TRBV14	NA	TRBJ2-7
CSARDSGGAHEQYF	TGCAGTGCTAGGGATAGCGGGGGAGCCCACGAGCAGTACTTC	TRBD2	TRBV20-1	NA	TRBJ2-7
CASTGDAEQFF	TGTGCCAGCACCGGGGATGCTGAGCAGTTCTTC	NA	TRBV3-1	few	TRBJ2-1
CASSFPPATSNQPQHF	TGTGCCAGCAGCTTCCCGCCAGCGACCTCAAATCAGCCCCAGCATTTT	NA	TRBV6-6	few	TRBJ1-5
CASSAGQRVGEWYGYTF	TGTGCCAGCAGCGCGGGACAGAGGGTCGGCGAATGGTATGGCTACACCTTC	TRBD1	TRBV12-3/TRBV12-4	NA	TRBJ1-2
CASSQTEGIAETQYF	TGTGCCAGCAGTCAAACGGAGGGGATCGCGGAGACCCAGTACTTC	NA	TRBV6-1	NA	TRBJ2-5
CASRQPTGTDLSYEQYF	TGTGCCAGCAGACAACCCACCGGGACAGATCTATCTTACGAGCAGTACTTC	TRBD1	TRBV28	few	TRBJ2-7
CASSLTGNRSYEQYF	TGCGCCAGCAGCTTAACTGGGAACCGCTCCTACGAGCAGTACTTC	NA	TRBV5-1	NA	TRBJ2-7
CASSLVRAGRETQYF	TGTGCCAGCAGCCTAGTAAGGGCCGGGAGAGAGACCCAGTACTTC	NA	TRBV4-2	few	TRBJ2-5
CAWDRTSGFTDTQYF	TGTGCCTGGGATCGGACTAGCGGGTTCACAGATACGCAGTATTTT	TRBD2	TRBV30	NA	TRBJ2-3
CSARDPARSTDTQYF	TGCAGTGCTAGAGATCCAGCCAGGTCGACGGATACGCAGTATTTT	NA	TRBV20-1	NA	TRBJ2-3
CAIRVDRQETQYF	TGTGCCATCAGGGTGGACAGGCAAGAGACCCAGTACTTC	TRBD1	TRBV10-3	once	TRBJ2-5
CASSEGGTGANILTF	TGTGCCAGCAGTGAGGGGGGTACTGGGGCCAACATCCTGACTTTC	NA	TRBV2	NA	TRBJ2-6
CASSLDGTGGSGDGYTF	TGTGCCAGCAGCTTAGACGGGACAGGGGGCTCCGGGGATGGCTACACCTTC	TRBD1	TRBV7-2	NA	TRBJ1-2
CSARPNSDRERETQYF	TGCAGTGCTAGACCTAACTCCGACAGGGAACGAGAGACCCAGTACTTC	TRBD1	TRBV20-1	NA	TRBJ2-5
CASSLLGEAKNIQYF	TGCGCCAGCAGCTTACTGGGAGAAGCCAAAAACATTCAGTACTTC	NA	TRBV5-1	many	TRBJ2-4
CSASAATTNQPQHF	TGCAGTGCTTCGGCCGCGACCACCAATCAGCCCCAGCATTTT	NA	TRBV20-1	NA	TRBJ1-5
CSAFRPGTGNGYTF	TGCAGTGCTTTTCGACCCGGGACAGGGAATGGCTACACCTTC	TRBD1	TRBV20-1	NA	TRBJ1-2
CSARGGQGGLPGSTDTQYF	TGCAGTGCTAGGGGGGGACAGGGAGGCCTACCGGGTAGCACAGATACGCAGTATTTT	TRBD1	TRBV20-1	NA	TRBJ2-3
CASSLGQDHYGYTF	TGTGCCAGCAGCTTAGGTCAGGACCACTATGGCTACACCTTC	NA	TRBV7-2	NA	TRBJ1-2
CASSLSFGVGEGKLFF	TGTGCCAGCAGTTTATCGTTCGGTGTTGGGGAAGGGAAACTGTTTTTT	NA	TRBV27	NA	TRBJ1-4
CASSDERDSLKAAYEQYF	TGTGCCAGCAGTGATGAGCGGGACAGCCTTAAGGCGGCCTACGAGCAGTACTTC	NA	TRBV2	NA	TRBJ2-7
CSARETGLYEQYF	TGCAGTGCTAGAGAGACAGGGCTTTACGAGCAGTACTTC	TRBD1	TRBV20-1	few	TRBJ2-7
CATSLELAGGPETQYF	TGTGCCACCAGCCTAGAGCTGGCGGGGGGGCCAGAGACCCAGTACTTC	TRBD2	TRBV15	NA	TRBJ2-5
CASRGPRDRFVWCTDTQYF	TGTGCCAGCAGAGGCCCCCGGGACAGGTTTGTGTGGTGCACAGATACGCAGTATTTT	TRBD1	TRBV25-1	few	TRBJ2-3
CASSRGQGYSSGANVLTF	TGTGCCAGTAGTCGGGGACAGGGGTACTCATCTGGGGCCAACGTCCTGACTTTC	TRBD1	TRBV19	NA	TRBJ2-6
CASSSALAGIRNKQFF	TGTGCCAGCAGCTCGGCACTAGCGGGGATCAGGAATAAGCAGTTCTTC	TRBD2	TRBV7-9	NA	TRBJ2-1
CSARDLAELYNEQFF	TGCAGTGCTAGAGATCTAGCGGAGCTTTACAATGAGCAGTTCTTC	TRBD2	TRBV20-1	few	TRBJ2-1
CASSLNRVGGYTF	TGTGCCAGCAGCCTTAACCGGGTCGGCGGCTACACCTTC	NA	TRBV12-3/TRBV12-4	NA	TRBJ1-2
CSVEDLYGGLPDTQYF	TGCAGCGTTGAAGATCTTTACGGGGGACTTCCAGATACGCAGTATTTT	NA	TRBV29-1	NA	TRBJ2-3
CSGYPVSGSYNEQFF	TGCAGTGGCTATCCCGTGAGCGGCTCCTACAATGAGCAGTTCTTC	NA	TRBV20-1	NA	TRBJ2-1